Shown below are 29 T cell receptor beta chains from a single sample sequenced in a study of blood T cell repertoires in COVID-19. Generated by immunoSEQ multiplex PCR, the TCRdb table keeps only in-frame clones and is missing some. This table holds 180,000 or so clones, about 79% found once. Source material: PBMCs or T cells enriched from blood (not recorded which). Receptor source: a man aged 45-65 years who had recovered from COVID-19.

The CDR3 spells CASSSGTQSSVRETQYF. The DNA of the CDR3 is TGTGCCAGCAGCTCCGGGACACAATCTTCGGTGAGGGAGACCCAGTACTTC. The chain has TRBV7-9 and TRBJ2-5, with a possible D match to TRBD1 (6 bases). Germline V gene sequence: CDR1 SEHNR, CDR2 FQNEAQ (reference sequence). The CDR3 runs to 17 residues. V lost 4 bases and J lost 5, with 23 bases in between.

The rearrangement joins TRBV19 to TRBJ1-2; no clear D gene. The V gene lost 5 bases and the J gene lost 6 bases, with 10 bases spanning the gap. CDR3 length: 12 amino acids. Germline assignment: CDR1 LNHDA and CDR2 SQIVND (reference sequence). Written as DNA, the CDR3 is TGTGCCAGTAGTTTTATCCCCCATGGCTACACCTTC. It encodes CASSFIPHGYTF.

In its sample, this clone was seen a few times. The V gene is TRBV6-2 or TRBV6-3, the J gene TRBJ2-7, with a possible D match to TRBD1 (6 bases). This CDR3 has 14 amino acids. Germline CDR1 MNHEY, CDR2 SVGEGT. Trimming removed 2 bases from V and 5 bases from J, with 13 bases in between. This chain's CDR3 is CASSYRTGHNEQYF. The CDR3 DNA follows: TGTGCCAGCAGTTACCGGACGGGACACAACGAGCAGTACTTC.

The chain recombines TRBV23-1 with TRBJ1-2, with a possible D match to TRBD1 (6 bases). TRBV23-1 is placed among ORFs of uncertain function. This CDR3 is built from 11 residues. V shed 9 bases and J shed 8 bases, with 13 bases lying between them. The CDR3 here is CASYTGCGYTF. CDR3 nucleotide sequence: TGCGCCAGTTATACAGGGTGCGGCTACACCTTC.

The chain carries TRBV9 and TRBJ1-5; 7 bases are shared with TRBD1. This CDR3 region has 15 residues. Germline CDR1 reads SGDLS; CDR2 reads YYNGEE. The V and J ends lost 3 bases and 2 bases, in that order; junction bases with no gene match: 5. CDR3 loop: CASSATGVRNQPQHF. In nucleotides, the CDR3 is TGTGCCAGCAGCGCAACAGGGGTGCGCAATCAGCCCCAGCATTTT.

This chain joins TRBV3-1 (or the pseudogene TRBV3-2) and TRBJ2-7, with a tentative D call TRBD1 (6 bases). Per germline, CDR1 LGHDT and CDR2 YNNKEL (reference sequence). V was shortened by 4 bases and J by 3 bases, with 13 bases between the two germline ends. This CDR3 is 14 amino acids long. CDR3 in DNA: TGTGCCAGCAGCCTGGGACACCGGAGCTACGAGCAGTACTTC. Its translation: CASSLGHRSYEQYF.

The rearrangement joins TRBV5-6 to TRBJ2-1; D gene uncertain. The germline V gene encodes CDR1 SGHDT and CDR2 YYEEEE. V gave up 3 bases and J gave up 9 bases, with 7 bases separating them. CDR3 length equals 11 residues. CDR3 nucleotide sequence: TGTGCCAGCAGCTCCCCCGGTGAGCAGTTCTTC. Translating it yields CASSSPGEQFF. Full variable domain (remainder filled in from reference TRBV5-6 and TRBJ2-1): DAGVTQSPTHLIKTRGQQVTLRCSPKSGHDTVSWYQQALGQGPQFIFQYYEEEERQRGNFPDRFSGHQFPNYSSELNVNALLLGDSALYLCASSSPGEQFFGPGTRLTVL.

The chain combines TRBV5-1 with TRBJ2-3, with D perhaps TRBD1 (6 bases). The V gene's germline CDR1 is SGHRS and CDR2 YFSETQ. The CDR3 is 14 amino acids. The ends were cut back, 1 base at V and 5 bases at J, with 11 bases in the middle. Here the CDR3 DNA reads TGCGCCAGCAGCTTGAGCTGGGGACAAGATACGCAGTATTTT. Translating it yields CASSLSWGQDTQYF.

The V gene is TRBV6-2 or TRBV6-3, the J gene TRBJ1-4; D may be TRBD1 (6 bases). With 2 bases removed from V and 0 bases from J, the gap between germline ends came to 10 bases. Per the germline V gene, CDR1 is MNHEY and CDR2 is SVGEGT. The CDR3 sequence is 16 residues long. The CDR3 sequence: CASSYRGGPTNEKLFF. In nucleotides, the CDR3 is TGTGCCAGCAGTTACAGAGGGGGACCAACTAATGAAAAACTGTTTTTT.

This rearrangement joins TRBV6-1 to TRBJ2-7; D gene uncertain. The V end was cut by 3 bases, the J end by 5 bases, with 23 bases between. Germline-derived CDR1 and CDR2 are MNHNS and SASEGT. The CDR3 is 17 residues long. The CDR3 bases are TGTGCCAGCAGTGACTTACAAGACTTCTCCCTCATCGACGAGCAGTACTTC. Translating it yields CASSDLQDFSLIDEQYF.

The chain links TRBV7-6 to TRBJ1-6, with 10 nucleotides matching TRBD1. Looked up from germline, CDR1 is SGHVS and CDR2 is FNYEAQ. Trimming at V came to 6 bases and at J to 8 bases, leaving 13 bases not matched to a gene. The CDR3 runs to 17 residues. The CDR3 is CASRRTPDRGWDSPLHF. The CDR3 DNA sequence: TGTGCCAGCAGACGAACGCCGGACAGGGGGTGGGATTCACCCCTCCACTTT.

The chain combines TRBV19 with TRBJ2-7; TRBD2 agrees at 8 bases. Germline values: CDR1 LNHDA, CDR2 SQIVND (reference sequence). The CDR3 is made up of 14 amino acids. After removal of 4 bases from V and 3 bases from J, the junction contained 5 bases not matched to a gene. CDR3 protein: CASSTRGGIYEQYF. The DNA for the CDR3 is TGTGCCAGTAGTACCCGCGGGGGGATCTACGAGCAGTACTTC.

J is TRBJ2-7 and V is TRBV27; D is possibly TRBD2 (6 bases). Germline CDR1 reads MNHEY; CDR2 reads SMNVEV (reference sequence). Between the trimmed V and J ends, which lost 5 bases and 2 bases, there was a span of 22 bases. This CDR3 contains 17 residues. The DNA for the CDR3 is TGTGCCAGCAGTCAAAGGCCCCCGGGACTCATAACCTACGAGCAGTACTTC. Translation gives CASSQRPPGLITYEQYF.

The chain uses TRBV21-1 and TRBJ2-7; the table's TRBD2 call for D was not verified on the DNA. TRBV21-1 is described as a pseudogene. The CDR3 has 16 amino acids. The CDR3 coding sequence is TGTGCCAGCAGCCCCACGGAACTAGCGTTTCGGGGGGAGCAGTACTTC. Amino acids: CASSPTELAFRGEQYF.

The CDR3 loop reads CASSNYQGSGNTIYF. DNA of the CDR3: TGTGCCAGCAGCAACTATCAGGGTTCTGGAAACACCATATATTTT. The J gene is TRBJ1-3, the V gene TRBV28; weak D call: TRBD1 (5 bases). This CDR3 has 15 residues. Germline values: CDR1 MDHEN, CDR2 SYDVKM. Trimming stripped 6 bases from V and 1 base from J, with 13 bases between. The entire variable domain, with the rest obtained from reference TRBV28 and TRBJ1-3, is as follows: DVKVTQSSRYLVKRTGEKVFLECVQDMDHENMFWYRQDPGLGLRLIYFSYDVKMKEKGDIPEGYSVSREKKERFSLILESASTNQTSMYLCASSNYQGSGNTIYFGEGSWLTVV.

The J gene is TRBJ1-2, the V gene TRBV6-5, with D possibly matching TRBD1 (5 bases). Germline V gives CDR1 MNHEY, CDR2 SVGAGI. The CDR3 spans 14 residues. Between the trimmed V and J ends, which lost 7 bases and 0 bases, there was a span of 12 bases. CDR3 sequence reads: CASKDSVANYGYTF. DNA for the CDR3: TGTGCCAGCAAAGACAGTGTAGCTAACTATGGCTACACCTTC.

This clone was seen only once. The rearrangement links TRBV12-3 or TRBV12-4 to TRBJ1-2; 9 nucleotides agree with TRBD1. The CDR3 consists of 13 residues. V lost 6 bases, J lost 7 bases, and 6 bases stayed unmatched. The CDR3, as DNA: TGTGCCAGCAGCCAACAGGGGGCAGTTGGCTACACCTTC. It specifies CASSQQGAVGYTF.

The chain uses TRBV19 and TRBJ2-3; maybe TRBD2 (6 bases). The CDR3 runs to 11 residues. CDR1 and CDR2 from the germline V gene are LNHDA and SQIVND (reference sequence). Trimming took 11 bases from V and 8 from J, leaving 14 bases between them. CDR3 sequence: CAVGQGGTQYF. DNA for the CDR3: TGTGCCGTTGGGCAGGGAGGTACGCAGTATTTT. The variable domain in full, with the rest retrieved from reference TRBV19 and TRBJ2-3, is DGGITQSPKYLFRKEGQNVTLSCEQNLNHDAMYWYRQDPGQGLRLIYYSQIVNDFQKGDIAEGYSVSREKKESFPLTVTSAQKNPTAFYLCAVGQGGTQYFGPGTRLTVL.

The chain is built from TRBV19 and TRBJ2-7; 8 bases align to TRBD1. With V trimmed by 7 bases and J by 7 bases, 12 bases remained unmatched. Germline CDR1 LNHDA, CDR2 SQIVND (reference sequence). The CDR3 has 14 amino acids. CDR3 DNA sequence: TGTGCCAGTAACCCAGCAGGGGGCTTGGGGGAGCAGTACTTC. Protein: CASNPAGGLGEQYF.

In this sample, this clone turned up a few times. This rearrangement joins TRBV27 to TRBJ1-6, with 7 bases identical to TRBD1. V lost 5 bases, J lost 10 bases, and 17 bases stayed unmatched. This CDR3 contains 17 residues. The germline CDR1 and CDR2 sequences are MNHEY and SMNVEV (reference sequence). The chain's CDR3 is CASSLALTGSVVSPLHF. In DNA, the CDR3 is TGTGCCAGCAGTCTAGCCCTGACAGGGAGCGTCGTGTCACCCCTCCACTTT.

The chain couples TRBV9 to TRBJ2-6; 9 nucleotides align to TRBD2. The J segment lost 0 bases and the V segment lost 3 bases, leaving 7 bases of the junction unmatched. Germline loops: CDR1 SGDLS, CDR2 YYNGEE. This CDR3 has 18 amino acids. The DNA of the CDR3 is TGTGCCAGCAGCGGCCGCGGGGGGGCCAACTCTGGGGCCAACGTCCTGACTTTC. It specifies CASSGRGGANSGANVLTF.

This clone was counted between two and nine times. This sequence joins TRBV7-9 and TRBJ1-1, with D uncertain. Per the germline V gene, CDR1 is SEHNR and CDR2 is FQNEAQ (reference sequence). V shed 0 bases and J shed 6 bases, with 11 bases lying between them. The CDR3 length is 14 residues. The CDR3 sequence: CASSLAYRESEAFF. CDR3 in DNA: TGTGCCAGCAGCTTAGCTTACCGGGAATCTGAAGCTTTCTTT.

This chain joins TRBV10-1 and TRBJ2-1, with TRBD1 matching over 9 bases. This CDR3 spans 13 amino acids. Per the germline V gene, CDR1 is WNHNN and CDR2 is SYGVQD (reference sequence). V was clipped by 7 bases and J by 5 bases; unmatched bases: 3. CDR3 sequence: CASTGTGNNEQFF. The CDR3 bases are TGCGCCAGCACCGGGACAGGGAACAATGAGCAGTTCTTC.

The rearrangement uses TRBV29-1 and TRBJ2-7, with 9 bases aligning to TRBD1. The CDR3 has 13 amino acids. V dropped 7 bases and J dropped 3; count of bases not matched to a gene: 7. Per germline, CDR1 SQVTM and CDR2 ANQGSEA. CDR3 amino acids: CSAGQGRDYEQYF. CDR3 DNA: TGCAGCGCTGGACAGGGGAGAGACTACGAGCAGTACTTC.

The chain combines TRBV7-3 with TRBJ1-1; tentatively, D is TRBD1 (5 bases). In germline, CDR1 is SGHTA, CDR2 FQGTGA. The CDR3 runs 14 residues. The ends were cut back, 5 bases at V and 3 bases at J, with 13 bases in the middle. The CDR3 bases are TGTGCCAGCAGCGCCGACGGCAGGGACACTGAAGCTTTCTTT. As protein: CASSADGRDTEAFF.

This rearrangement joins TRBV7-2 to TRBJ2-1; 7 bases are shared with TRBD1. V gave up 3 bases and J gave up 7 bases; unmatched junction bases: 12. In germline, CDR1 is SGHTA, CDR2 FQGNSA. This CDR3 spans 16 amino acids. CDR3 sequence (DNA): TGTGCCAGCAGCTTGAGACCGGGACAGCATTCGAATGAGCAGTTCTTC. This encodes CASSLRPGQHSNEQFF.

The chain is built from TRBV6-1 and TRBJ2-3; 8 bases are shared with TRBD2. This CDR3 is built from 16 residues. V dropped 3 bases and J dropped 2; count of bases not matched to a gene: 7. CDR1 MNHNS and CDR2 SASEGT come from the germline V gene. CDR3 region: CASSDQPRGVTDTQYF. For the CDR3, the DNA is TGTGCCAGCAGTGACCAGCCGCGGGGGGTCACAGATACGCAGTATTTT.

V gene TRBV5-1 combines with J gene TRBJ1-1, with TRBD1 matching over 8 bases. Trimming at V came to 4 bases and at J to 0 bases, leaving 8 bases not matched to a gene. In germline, CDR1 is SGHRS, CDR2 YFSETQ. This CDR3 has 16 amino acids. Here the CDR3 reads CASSLTTGAMNTEAFF. In DNA, the CDR3 is TGCGCCAGCAGCCTGACGACAGGGGCTATGAACACTGAAGCTTTCTTT. The full variable domain, completed using reference TRBV5-1 and TRBJ1-1, is KAGVTQTPRYLIKTRGQQVTLSCSPISGHRSVSWYQQTPGQGLQFLFEYFSETQRNKGNFPGRFSGRQFSNSRSEMNVSTLELGDSALYLCASSLTTGAMNTEAFFGQGTRLTVV.

This clone occurred a few times. The genes are TRBV7-8 and TRBJ1-5; possibly TRBD1 for D (5 bases). Germline V gene data show CDR1 as SGHVS and CDR2 as FQNEAQ. Deletions cut 5 bases from V and 4 bases from J, with 9 bases between. The CDR3 contains 13 residues. CDR3 nucleotides: TGTGCCAGCAGCGTCAGGGCTAATCAGCCCCAGCATTTT. Encoded protein: CASSVRANQPQHF.